The rows below give T cell receptor beta chains drawn from one sample of a study of CD8 T cells in Susac syndrome. TCRdb passed the immunoSEQ multiplex PCR reads through MiXCR, listing each CDR3 protein once. The sample consists of over 80,000 distinct CDR3 sequences, just under 95% of them appearing once. The sequencing input was CD8+ T cells from PBMCs. Source of these receptors: a human donor in good health. Both conserved end residues are part of each CDR3. Each record gives: V gene, clone size, J gene, D gene, CDR3 protein, CDR3 DNA. A D gene is named only where the DNA matches it firmly. Only part of the rows carry a size: once, few, many, or a class if the clone is expanded.

TRBV20-1	NA	TRBJ1-5	NA	CSARELRGVGNQPQHF	TGCAGTGCTAGAGAACTCAGAGGGGTCGGCAATCAGCCCCAGCATTTT
TRBV19	NA	TRBJ2-1	NA	CASSGQQVRDEQFF	TGTGCCAGTAGCGGCCAGCAGGTTCGGGATGAGCAGTTCTTC
TRBV3-1	NA	TRBJ2-1	TRBD2	CASSGTSGGAPEQFF	TGTGCCAGCAGCGGGACTAGCGGGGGGGCCCCCGAGCAGTTCTTC
TRBV27	NA	TRBJ2-6	NA	CASRPGVAGANVLTF	TGTGCCAGCAGACCAGGGGTCGCCGGGGCCAACGTCCTGACTTTC
TRBV29-1	NA	TRBJ1-1	NA	CSVVWGRQAFF	TGCAGCGTTGTATGGGGCCGCCAAGCTTTCTTT
TRBV2	NA	TRBJ2-1	TRBD1	CASRRGTVSYNEQFF	TGTGCCAGCAGGAGGGGGACAGTCTCCTACAATGAGCAGTTCTTC
TRBV5-1	NA	TRBJ2-7	TRBD1	CASSLEGAPNEQYF	TGCGCCAGCAGCTTAGAGGGGGCGCCGAACGAGCAGTACTTC
TRBV2	NA	TRBJ2-5	TRBD1	CASSVPGGLETQYF	TGTGCCAGCAGTGTCCCAGGGGGCTTGGAGACCCAGTACTTC
TRBV21-1	NA	TRBJ1-5	NA	CASSTPGTDNQPQHF	TGTGCCAGCAGCACCCCCGGGACGGACAATCAGCCCCAGCATTTT
TRBV19	once	TRBJ1-1	NA	CASSIGGAAGRTEAFF	TGTGCCAGTAGTATAGGGGGGGCCGCCGGTCGCACTGAAGCTTTCTTT
TRBV9	NA	TRBJ1-2	NA	CASSVGVYGYTF	TGTGCCAGCAGCGTAGGTGTCTATGGCTACACCTTC
TRBV4-2	once	TRBJ1-1	NA	CASSQLPTGGMNTEAFF	TGTGCCAGCAGCCAGCTCCCGACGGGGGGAATGAACACTGAAGCTTTCTTT
TRBV29-1	NA	TRBJ1-2	TRBD1	CSVRTGLYGYTF	TGCAGCGTTCGGACAGGCCTCTATGGCTACACCTTC
TRBV27	NA	TRBJ2-2	NA	CASSLTVSTGELFF	TGTGCCAGCAGTTTAACCGTAAGCACCGGGGAGCTGTTTTTT
TRBV7-2	NA	TRBJ2-1	TRBD2	CASSTLAGTPWNEQFF	TGTGCCAGCAGCACTCTAGCGGGGACCCCGTGGAATGAGCAGTTCTTC
TRBV12-5	NA	TRBJ2-7	TRBD1	CASGLVATGGNNEQYF	TGTGCTAGTGGTTTGGTAGCGACAGGGGGAAACAACGAGCAGTACTTC
TRBV29-1	NA	TRBJ1-3	NA	CSVEVRAGNTIYF	TGCAGCGTTGAAGTAAGGGCGGGAAACACCATATATTTT
TRBV13	once	TRBJ2-3	NA	CASSLGPGDTQYF	TGTGCCAGCAGCTTAGGCCCAGGAGATACGCAGTATTTT
TRBV7-6	NA	TRBJ2-7	NA	CASSSFAGTSKFNEQYF	TGTGCCAGCAGCTCATTCGCCGGGACAAGTAAGTTCAACGAGCAGTACTTC
TRBV11-2	NA	TRBJ2-7	NA	CASSPGRGRSYEQYF	TGTGCCAGCAGCCCTGGCAGGGGTCGGTCCTACGAGCAGTACTTC
TRBV4-1	NA	TRBJ2-7	NA	CASSQVAADYEQYF	TGCGCCAGCAGCCAAGTGGCAGCGGACTACGAGCAGTACTTC
TRBV3-1	NA	TRBJ2-5	TRBD1	CASSQGRGLVQETQYF	TGTGCCAGCAGCCAGGGCAGGGGGCTCGTCCAAGAGACCCAGTACTTC